These 3 T cell receptor beta chains share one sample of origin, sequenced in a study of T cells after yellow fever vaccination. TCRdb re-called the 5' RACE reads through MiXCR, storing one row per CDR3 protein. The sample includes fewer than 100,000 distinct CDR3 sequences, over 8% of them seen just once. Sequenced material: CD8+ T cells not binding an NS4B(214-222) dextramer, sorted from PBMCs, taken around 15 days after the first yellow fever vaccination. The receptors shown here come from a man between 18 and 35 years old who received the YFV17D yellow fever vaccine.

The chain links TRBV12-3 or TRBV12-4 to TRBJ2-3; D is ambiguous. Between the trimmed V and J ends, which lost 10 bases and 4 bases, there was a span of 21 bases. The CDR3 length is 15 residues. The CDR3 protein is CAIIPVESPADTQYF. The CDR3 DNA is TGTGCCATCATACCTGTGGAGAGCCCCGCAGATACGCAGTATTTT.

This clonotype appeared a few times. This chain connects TRBV25-1 to TRBJ1-6, with D perhaps matching TRBD1 (6 bases). Per the germline V gene, CDR1 is MGHDK and CDR2 is SYGVNS. Deletions cut 3 bases from V and 3 bases from J, with 6 bases between. This CDR3 is built from 14 residues. For the CDR3, the DNA is TGTGCCAGCAGTGAGGACAGCTATAATTCACCCCTCCACTTT. Amino acid sequence: CASSEDSYNSPLHF.

This chain joins TRBV11-2 and TRBJ1-1; D is uncertain. Trimming removed 4 bases at V and 1 base at J, with 7 bases between. The CDR3 sequence is 13 residues long. Germline V gene lookup returns CDR1 SGHAT and CDR2 FQNNGV. CDR3 sequence reads: CASSSLGNTEAFF. As DNA, the CDR3 is TGTGCCAGCAGCTCCCTTGGGAACACTGAAGCTTTCTTT.